The 16 T cell receptor beta chains presented below share a single source sample, sequenced in a study of tumor-infiltrating lymphocytes in primary liver carcinoma. cDNA specific to TCR beta was made from 500 ng of total RNA, with a constant-region primer employed for priming. Researchers made the TCR beta libraries by running three nested multiplex PCR rounds with slightly modified ARM-PCR. TRBV1-TRBV30 forward primers paired with a C-beta reverse primer were used in the first two PCR rounds, which ran approximately 10 cycles each. Via MiXCR, TCRdb re-called the multiplex PCR reads, giving one row per CDR3 protein. The sample gives 95,000 to 100,000 distinct CDR3 sequences, more than 65% of which show up once; around 12% is in the top ten. Between about 20 and 30 mg of unsorted bulk tissue served as the source from which RNA and DNA were co-extracted. Sequenced: liver tumor tissue from sampling region 2. The sample's subset: tumor region T2, inferior pole. All receptors derive from a woman aged 55 to 70 with primary liver carcinoma and hepatitis B virus infection.

Concerning this clonotype: One end of the junction is discordant with germline, which a read error may explain. The rearrangement joins TRBV11-3 to TRBJ2-7; possibly TRBD1 or TRBD2 for D (5 bases each). Germline V gene data show CDR1 as SGHNT and CDR2 as YENEEA. The CDR3 is made up of 15 amino acids. CDR3 protein: CASSFLPRDGYEQYF. DNA for the CDR3: TGTGCCAGCAGCTTCTTACCCCGGGACGGCTACGAGCAATACTTC.

The chain carries TRBV11-2 and TRBJ2-5; 7 bases map to TRBD2. This CDR3 is built from 13 residues. Unmatched junction bases numbered 7, after V lost 7 bases and J lost 5 bases. The germline V gene encodes CDR1 SGHAT and CDR2 FQNNGV. CDR3 residues: CASIPSGAETQYF. CDR3 sequence (DNA): TGTGCCAGCATCCCCAGCGGGGCCGAGACCCAGTACTTC.

On this clonotype: A junction boundary mismatches the germline segment, possibly from a read error. The rearrangement uses TRBV11-2 and TRBJ2-3; tentatively, D is TRBD1 or TRBD2 (6 bases each). The CDR3 is 16 residues long. The germline gives CDR1 SGHAT, CDR2 FQNNGV. CDR3 DNA: TGTGCCAGCAGCCGCAAAGGGGGGAGTAGCACAGAAACGCAGTATTTT. This translates into CASSRKGGSSTETQYF.

Regarding this clonotype: A single base separates this from a much larger clone, so it may be a read error. The chain couples TRBV7-9 to TRBJ2-2; the D call may be TRBD1 or TRBD2 (6 bases each). This CDR3 spans 13 amino acids. Per the germline V gene, CDR1 is SEHNR and CDR2 is FQNEAQ (reference sequence). The CDR3 bases are TGTGCCAGCAGCCTCCAACAGGGCGGGGTGCTGTTTTTT. As protein: CASSLQQGGVLFF.

As regards this clonotype: Its ends do not fully match the called genes, so a read error is possible. The chain combines TRBV7-2 with TRBJ2-3; possible D gene TRBD1, 5 bases. Germline lookup yields CDR1 SGHTA and CDR2 FQGNSA. The CDR3 has 16 amino acids. The CDR3 region is CASSLARGWLTDTHYF. The CDR3 DNA reads as TGTGCCAGCAGCTTAGCCCGCGGTTGGCTGACAGATACGCATTATTTT.

With regard to this clonotype: A read error is possible here, since a much larger clone lies one base away. CDR3 nucleotide sequence: TGTGCCAGCAGTTACTCTTTGACAGGGGGCGCCAACTATGGCTACACCTTC. Translating gives CASSYSLTGGANYGYTF. The chain links TRBV6-6 to TRBJ1-2; TRBD1 agrees at 10 bases. V gave up 0 bases and J gave up 2 bases; unmatched junction bases: 6. This CDR3 comprises 17 residues. Germline CDR1 reads MNHNY; CDR2 reads SVGAGI (reference sequence).

On this clonotype: It may be a read error: a sequence one base away is much more abundant. This chain joins TRBV28 and TRBJ2-5, with 8 bases aligning to TRBD2. Per the germline V gene, CDR1 is MDHEN and CDR2 is SYDVKM. V lost 7 bases, J lost 4 bases, and 8 bases stayed unmatched. This CDR3 spans 14 amino acids. The CDR3 DNA reads TGTGCCAGCAAGGCAGCGGGAGTGGCAGAGACCCAGTACTTC. This translates into CASKAAGVAETQYF. The full variable domain, its missing parts supplied by reference TRBV28 and TRBJ2-5, is DVKVTQSSRYLVKRTGEKVFLECVQDMDHENMFWYRQDPGLGLRLIYFSYDVKMKEKGDIPEGYSVSREKKERFSLILESASTNQTSMYLCASKAAGVAETQYFGPGTRLLVL.

A note on this clonotype: Relative to the germline gene, one junction end is altered; a read error may explain this. This sequence joins TRBV11-2 and TRBJ2-3; D is undetermined. This CDR3 has 12 residues. CDR1 SGHAT and CDR2 FQNNGV come from the germline V gene. The chain's CDR3 is CISSPWADTQYF. In DNA, the CDR3 is TGTATCAGCAGCCCCTGGGCGGATACGCAGTACTTT.

This clonotype was observed a single time. The junction differs from germline at one of its ends, possibly a read error. The rearrangement links TRBV11-2 to TRBJ2-1; the match to TRBD2 covers 9 bases. There are 17 residues in the CDR3. Germline values: CDR1 SGHAT, CDR2 FQNNGV. The CDR3 sequence is CGSSLGLVAGESNEQFF. CDR3 nucleotides: TGTGGCAGCAGCTTAGGTCTGGTAGCGGGAGAGTCGAATGAGCAGTTCTTC. Supplemented by reference TRBV11-2 and TRBJ2-1, the full variable domain reads EAGVAQSPRYKIIEKRQSVAFWCNPISGHATLYWYQQILGQGPKLLIQFQNNGVVDDSQLPKDRFSAERLKGVDSTLKIQPAKLEDSAVYLCGSSLGLVAGESNEQFFGPGTRLTVL.

This clonotype was picked up many times. The V call is TRBV29-1, the J call TRBJ1-2; 7 bases line up with TRBD1. The CDR3 consists of 17 residues. Germline V gene lookup returns CDR1 SQVTM and CDR2 ANQGSEA. Trimming at V came to 6 bases and at J to 4 bases, leaving 20 bases not matched to a gene. In nucleotides, the CDR3 is TGCAGCGTGGAGGCGGGGACAGCCTCCTACGGCGGCTATGGCTACACCTTC. This translates into CSVEAGTASYGGYGYTF.

Regarding this clonotype: This CDR3 fails to terminate in the conserved phenylalanine or tryptophan, so it likely reflects a read error. This chain connects TRBV11-2 to TRBJ1-2, with D maybe TRBD1 (6 bases). Trimming took off 4 bases at V and 8 bases at J, with 17 bases between the two ends. The CDR3 is 14 residues long. The germline CDR1 and CDR2 sequences are SGHAT and FQNNGV. CDR3 sequence (DNA): TGTGCCAGCAGCTCCTGGGGGGGCCCGGGGGGCTACACCTCC. Translating gives CASSSWGGPGGYTS.

The chain combines TRBV11-2 with TRBJ2-3; D is possibly TRBD1 (5 bases). The J call is uncertain, as TRBJ1-5 better fits the DNA end. This CDR3 has 14 amino acids. Germline V CDR1 and CDR2: SGHAT, FQNNGV. This CDR3 is CASSLSASTGTQHF. CDR3 DNA: TGTGCCAGCAGCTTATCCGCCAGCACAGGTACGCAGCATTTT.

This clonotype was picked up many times. The genes are TRBV6-5 and TRBJ2-7; D is undetermined. The CDR3 is 15 amino acids. V was trimmed by 2 bases and J by 1 base, leaving 12 bases between them. CDR1 is MNHEY, CDR2 SVGAGI, per germline. CDR3 sequence reads: CASSYRFTGSYEQYF. The CDR3 DNA reads TGTGCCAGCAGTTACAGGTTTACGGGTTCCTACGAGCAGTACTTC.

Comment on this clonotype: A read error may account for a junction end that differs from germline. The V call is TRBV11-2, the J call TRBJ2-1, with D possibly matching TRBD1 (5 bases). Looked up from germline, CDR1 is SGHAT and CDR2 is FQNNGV. The CDR3 sequence is 16 residues long. The CDR3 DNA follows: TGTTCCAGCAGCTTAGATCGGACGGGTAGGGGCGATGAGCAGTTCTTC. Its translation is CSSSLDRTGRGDEQFF.

A word on this clonotype: A single base separates this from a much larger clone, so it may be a read error. The chain uses TRBV5-1 and TRBJ2-5, with D possibly matching TRBD1 (5 bases). This CDR3 is built from 14 residues. CDR1 and CDR2 (germline): SGHRS, YFSETQ. DNA of the CDR3: TGCGCCAACAGCCGGATCGACAGCCAAGAGACCCAGTACTTC. It yields the protein CANSRIDSQETQYF. The whole variable domain, remainder taken from reference TRBV5-1 and TRBJ2-5, is KAGVTQTPRYLIKTRGQQVTLSCSPISGHRSVSWYQQTPGQGLQFLFEYFSETQRNKGNFPGRFSGRQFSNSRSEMNVSTLELGDSALYLCANSRIDSQETQYFGPGTRLLVL.

This clonotype was seen just once. As the CDR3 is not closed by the conserved phenylalanine or tryptophan, this likely results from a read error. The DNA is left out, because the CDR3 cannot be placed on it with certainty; the CDR3 is given as TCRdb lists it. This sequence joins TRBV11-2 and TRBJ1-2; TRBD1 is the table's D call and was not checked against the DNA. The CDR3 contains 15 residues when both ends are counted. Germline V gene sequence: CDR1 SGHAT, CDR2 FQNNGV. CDR3 sequence reads: CANSLDPGANYAHTV.